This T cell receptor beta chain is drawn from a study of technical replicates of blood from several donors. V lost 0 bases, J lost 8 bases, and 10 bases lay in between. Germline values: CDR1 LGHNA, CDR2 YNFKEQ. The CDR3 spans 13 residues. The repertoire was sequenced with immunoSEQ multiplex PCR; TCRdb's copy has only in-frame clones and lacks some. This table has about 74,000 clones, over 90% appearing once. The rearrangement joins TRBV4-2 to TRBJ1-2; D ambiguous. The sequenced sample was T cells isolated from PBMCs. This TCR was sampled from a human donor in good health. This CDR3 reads CASSQDKSQGYTF. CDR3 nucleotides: TGTGCCAGCAGCCAAGATAAGTCCCAGGGCTACACCTTC.